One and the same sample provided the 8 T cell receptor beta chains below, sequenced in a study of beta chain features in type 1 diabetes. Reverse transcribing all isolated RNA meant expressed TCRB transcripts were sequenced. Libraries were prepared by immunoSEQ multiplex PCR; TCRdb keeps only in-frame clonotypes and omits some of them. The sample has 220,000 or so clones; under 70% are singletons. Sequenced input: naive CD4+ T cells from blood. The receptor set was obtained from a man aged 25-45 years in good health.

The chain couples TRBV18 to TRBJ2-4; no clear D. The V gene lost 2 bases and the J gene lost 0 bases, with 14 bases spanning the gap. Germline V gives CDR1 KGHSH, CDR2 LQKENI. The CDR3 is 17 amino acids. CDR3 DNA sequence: TGTGCCAGCTCACCATTAACGGAAGGGCTAGCCAAAAACATTCAGTACTTC. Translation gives CASSPLTEGLAKNIQYF.

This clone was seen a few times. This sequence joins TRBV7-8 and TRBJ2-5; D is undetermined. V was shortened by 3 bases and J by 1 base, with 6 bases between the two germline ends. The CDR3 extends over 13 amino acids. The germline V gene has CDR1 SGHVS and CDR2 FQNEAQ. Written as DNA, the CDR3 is TGTGCCAGCAGCTTTCCGGGCCAAGAGACCCAGTACTTC. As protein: CASSFPGQETQYF.

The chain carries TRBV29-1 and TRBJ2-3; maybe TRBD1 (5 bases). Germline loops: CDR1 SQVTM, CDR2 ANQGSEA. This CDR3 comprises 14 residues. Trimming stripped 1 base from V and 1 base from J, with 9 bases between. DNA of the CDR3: TGCAGCGTTGAAGGGCCAGGGCGCACAGATACGCAGTATTTT. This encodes CSVEGPGRTDTQYF.

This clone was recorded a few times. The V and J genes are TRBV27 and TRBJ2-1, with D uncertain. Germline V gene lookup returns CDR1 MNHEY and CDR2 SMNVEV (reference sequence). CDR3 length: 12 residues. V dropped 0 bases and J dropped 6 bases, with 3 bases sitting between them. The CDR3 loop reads CASSLSSNEQFF. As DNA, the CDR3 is TGTGCCAGCAGTTTATCTAGCAATGAGCAGTTCTTC.

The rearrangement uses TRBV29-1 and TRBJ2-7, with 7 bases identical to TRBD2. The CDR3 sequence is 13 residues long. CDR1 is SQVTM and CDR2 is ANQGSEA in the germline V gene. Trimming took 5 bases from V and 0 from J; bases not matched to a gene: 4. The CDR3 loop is CSVRGVLSYEQYF. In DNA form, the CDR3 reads TGCAGCGTTCGGGGGGTACTCTCCTACGAGCAGTACTTC.

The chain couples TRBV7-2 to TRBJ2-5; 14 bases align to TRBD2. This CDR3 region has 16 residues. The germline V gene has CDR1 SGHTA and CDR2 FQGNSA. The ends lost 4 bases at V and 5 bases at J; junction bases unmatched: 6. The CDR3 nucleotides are TGTGCCAGCAGCTCGACTAGCGGGAGGGCCGGGGAGACCCAGTACTTC. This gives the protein CASSSTSGRAGETQYF.

CDR3 nucleotide sequence: TGTGCCTGGGGACCCGACACAGATACGCAGTATTTT. Its translation: CAWGPDTDTQYF. V usage is TRBV30 and J usage is TRBJ2-3; D gene ambiguous. V lost 5 bases and J lost 2, with 8 bases in between. The CDR3 covers 12 residues. Germline-derived CDR1 and CDR2 are GTSNPN and SVGIG (reference sequence).

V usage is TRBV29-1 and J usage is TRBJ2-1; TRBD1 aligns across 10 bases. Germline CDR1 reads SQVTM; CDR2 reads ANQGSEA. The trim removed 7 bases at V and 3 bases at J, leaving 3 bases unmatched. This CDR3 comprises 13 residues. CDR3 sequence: CSARDRGYNEQFF. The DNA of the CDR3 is TGCAGCGCCCGGGACAGGGGCTACAATGAGCAGTTCTTC.